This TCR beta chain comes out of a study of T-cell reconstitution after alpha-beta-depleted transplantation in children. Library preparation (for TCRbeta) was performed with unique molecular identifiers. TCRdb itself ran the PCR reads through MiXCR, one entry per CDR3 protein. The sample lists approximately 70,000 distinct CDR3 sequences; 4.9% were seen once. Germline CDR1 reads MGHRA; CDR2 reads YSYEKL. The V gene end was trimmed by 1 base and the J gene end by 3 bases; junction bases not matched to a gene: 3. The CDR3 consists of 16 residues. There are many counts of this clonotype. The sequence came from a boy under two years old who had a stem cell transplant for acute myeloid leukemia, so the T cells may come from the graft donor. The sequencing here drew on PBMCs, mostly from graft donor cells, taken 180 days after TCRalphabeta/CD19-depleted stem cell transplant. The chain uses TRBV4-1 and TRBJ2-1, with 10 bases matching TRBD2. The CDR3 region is CASSQVPSGSYNEQFF. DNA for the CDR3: TGCGCCAGCAGCCAAGTACCTAGCGGGAGCTACAATGAGCAGTTCTTC.